Listed below are T cell receptor beta chains from one sample, sequenced in a study of T-cell reconstitution after alpha-beta-depleted transplantation in children. TCRdb recomputed calls from the PCR reads with MiXCR, one row per CDR3 protein. Counted here are about 540,000 distinct CDR3 sequences, approximately 20% occurring once; the ten biggest clones make up 3.3%. Sequenced here: PBMCs from the stem cell graft donor, sampled from the stem cell graft. The receptors originated from a human donor who donated a stem cell graft to a child with acute lymphoblastic leukemia. Each CDR3 is given with its conserved first and last residue. Each record gives: J gene, clone size, D gene, V gene, CDR3 DNA, CDR3 protein. A D gene is named only where the DNA matches it firmly. Rows may omit the clone size; those that give it use once, few, many or a size class.

J gene: TRBJ2-7; clone size: .; D gene: TRBD2; V gene: TRBV15; CDR3 DNA: TGTGCCACCAGCAGAGGGGACGGCGGGAGGTACTCCTACGAGCAGTACTTC; CDR3 protein: CATSRGDGGRYSYEQYF
J gene: TRBJ2-7; clone size: .; D gene: .; V gene: TRBV12-3/TRBV12-4; CDR3 DNA: TGTGCCAGCAGTTTCTGGGGGTCCCTCTCCTACGAGCAGTACTTC; CDR3 protein: CASSFWGSLSYEQYF
J gene: TRBJ2-2; clone size: .; D gene: .; V gene: TRBV24-1; CDR3 DNA: TGTGCCACCAGTGACCATGAAATTACGAACACCGGGGAGCTGTTTTTT; CDR3 protein: CATSDHEITNTGELFF
J gene: TRBJ2-1; clone size: .; D gene: TRBD2; V gene: TRBV3-1; CDR3 DNA: TGTGCCAGCAGCCAAAGTGGGACTTATAGCGGGAGGAAGTTTTTAGGCGATGAGCAGTTCTTC; CDR3 protein: CASSQSGTYSGRKFLGDEQFF
J gene: TRBJ2-1; clone size: .; D gene: .; V gene: TRBV24-1; CDR3 DNA: TGTGCCACCAGTGATAGTACAGGGTCAACCTACAATGAGCAGTTCTTC; CDR3 protein: CATSDSTGSTYNEQFF
J gene: TRBJ1-5; clone size: few; D gene: .; V gene: TRBV18; CDR3 DNA: TGTGCCAGCTCACCCGAGACAGTACGCAATCAGCCCCAGCATTTT; CDR3 protein: CASSPETVRNQPQHF
J gene: TRBJ2-2; clone size: .; D gene: TRBD2; V gene: TRBV20-1; CDR3 DNA: TGCAGTGCTAGAGATGCGGGAGGGACAGGGGAGCTGTTTTTT; CDR3 protein: CSARDAGGTGELFF
J gene: TRBJ2-7; clone size: .; D gene: .; V gene: TRBV23-1; CDR3 DNA: TGCGCCAGCAACGTCTCCTACGAGCAGTACTTC; CDR3 protein: CASNVSYEQYF
J gene: TRBJ2-3; clone size: few; D gene: .; V gene: TRBV7-8; CDR3 DNA: TGTGCCAGCAGCTCCACCCCGGGGCTTAGGGTCGCAGATACGCAGTATTTT; CDR3 protein: CASSSTPGLRVADTQYF
J gene: TRBJ1-2; clone size: .; D gene: .; V gene: TRBV19; CDR3 DNA: TGTGCCAGTAGTAGACCGACGGGCGCTAACTATGGCTACACCTTC; CDR3 protein: CASSRPTGANYGYTF
J gene: TRBJ1-5; clone size: .; D gene: .; V gene: TRBV6-5; CDR3 DNA: TGTGCCAGCAGTTACTCCGGGTTCAATCAGCCCCAGCATTTT; CDR3 protein: CASSYSGFNQPQHF
J gene: TRBJ2-2; clone size: .; D gene: .; V gene: TRBV6-1; CDR3 DNA: TGTGCCAGCAGGCCCCGCCGCCCGGTAACCGGGGAGCTGTTTTTT; CDR3 protein: CASRPRRPVTGELFF
J gene: TRBJ2-7; clone size: few; D gene: .; V gene: TRBV25-1; CDR3 DNA: TGTGCCAGCAGTCCCTCTCGAAGGGGTGACGAGCAGTACTTC; CDR3 protein: CASSPSRRGDEQYF
J gene: TRBJ2-4; clone size: many; D gene: TRBD2; V gene: TRBV5-1; CDR3 DNA: TGCGCCAGCAGCTTGGCCGGACTAGCGCATAAAAACATTCAGTACTTC; CDR3 protein: CASSLAGLAHKNIQYF
J gene: TRBJ2-7; clone size: .; D gene: .; V gene: TRBV4-1; CDR3 DNA: TGCGCCAGCAGCCCCCTCCAGGGTGCCAGGACCTACGAGCAGTACTTC; CDR3 protein: CASSPLQGARTYEQYF
J gene: TRBJ1-2; clone size: .; D gene: .; V gene: TRBV6-4; CDR3 DNA: TGTGCCAGCAGTGAAAACGGGTTTGGAAGCTATGGCTACACCTTC; CDR3 protein: CASSENGFGSYGYTF
J gene: TRBJ2-2; clone size: .; D gene: .; V gene: TRBV25-1; CDR3 DNA: TGTGCCAGCAGTGAATTTTTGGGTTCCGCGAACACCGGGGAGCTGTTTTTT; CDR3 protein: CASSEFLGSANTGELFF
J gene: TRBJ2-1; clone size: .; D gene: .; V gene: TRBV5-1; CDR3 DNA: TGCGCCAGCGGCTTTGGGGTAGGTGAGCAGTTCTTC; CDR3 protein: CASGFGVGEQFF
J gene: TRBJ2-2; clone size: few; D gene: .; V gene: TRBV7-9; CDR3 DNA: TGTGCCAGCAGGCACCCCCTAAACACCGGGGAGCTGTTTTTT; CDR3 protein: CASRHPLNTGELFF
J gene: TRBJ1-1; clone size: few; D gene: TRBD1; V gene: TRBV20-1; CDR3 DNA: TGCAGTGCTCCGAGACGGGGGACAGTGAACACTGAAGCTTTCTTT; CDR3 protein: CSAPRRGTVNTEAFF
J gene: TRBJ2-7; clone size: .; D gene: .; V gene: TRBV9; CDR3 DNA: TGTGCCAGCAGCGTAGGGATCGGGGCAGGGGACTACTACGAGCAGTACTTC; CDR3 protein: CASSVGIGAGDYYEQYF
J gene: TRBJ1-2; clone size: few; D gene: .; V gene: TRBV3-1; CDR3 DNA: TGTGCCAGCAGCCAAGTCGGGCAGGGCACTTCGAATTATGGCTACACCTTC; CDR3 protein: CASSQVGQGTSNYGYTF
J gene: TRBJ2-3; clone size: .; D gene: .; V gene: TRBV19; CDR3 DNA: TGTGCCAGTAGTATAGGTGGACTACTCCAAGATACGCAGTATTTT; CDR3 protein: CASSIGGLLQDTQYF
J gene: TRBJ2-4; clone size: few; D gene: .; V gene: TRBV2; CDR3 DNA: TGTGCCAGCAGTGAATTCGAATGGCTAGCGTTCAAAAACATTCAGTACTTC; CDR3 protein: CASSEFEWLAFKNIQYF
J gene: TRBJ2-7; clone size: few; D gene: .; V gene: TRBV27; CDR3 DNA: TGTGCCAGCAGTTCCTTCGTGGGAGGGGGTCCCTACGAGCAGTACTTC; CDR3 protein: CASSSFVGGGPYEQYF